The next 9 T cell receptor beta chains were all read from a single sample in a study of T cell repertoires and HLA-DP antigens. Using immunoSEQ multiplex PCR, the repertoire was profiled, and TCRdb retains in-frame clones only, with some absent. Of around 100,000 clones detected, roughly 92% appear once; the ten largest clones hold around 0.25%. Their recognized antigens are unknown. The sequenced material came from CD4+ T cells from PBMCs. The source of these receptors is a woman in her late teens or twenties in good health and CMV-seronegative.

The CDR3 loop is CASSQAGTGGTDTQYF. CDR3 nucleotide sequence: TGTGCCAGCAGCCAAGCGGGGACAGGGGGCACAGATACGCAGTATTTT. J is TRBJ2-3 and V is TRBV14; TRBD1 matches 10 bases. The CDR3 consists of 16 residues. The ends lost 1 base at V and 1 base at J; junction bases unmatched: 2. Per germline, CDR1 SGHDN and CDR2 FVKESK.

V usage is TRBV7-2 and J usage is TRBJ2-5, with D perhaps matching TRBD2 (7 bases). Germline V lookup: CDR1 SGHTA, CDR2 FQGNSA. This CDR3 region has 13 residues. Deletions cut 6 bases from V and 10 bases from J, with 18 bases between. This chain's CDR3 is CASSPGGPFSQYF. The CDR3 DNA sequence: TGTGCCAGCAGTCCGGGGGGCCCCTTTAGCCAGTACTTC.

The chain recombines TRBV28 with TRBJ1-5; no firm D call. V gave up 7 bases and J gave up 5 bases, with 15 bases separating them. CDR1 is MDHEN and CDR2 is SYDVKM in the germline V gene. CDR3 length: 14 amino acids. CDR3 in amino acids: CASNPGRADQPQHF. The CDR3 DNA is TGTGCCAGCAACCCTGGGAGGGCTGATCAGCCCCAGCATTTT.

V gene TRBV6-1 combines with J gene TRBJ1-1; D uncertain. Germline V CDR1 and CDR2: MNHNS, SASEGT. The CDR3 runs to 14 residues. V lost 2 bases to trimming and J lost 0 bases, with 7 bases between them. Here the CDR3 reads CASSESTVNTEAFF. For the CDR3, the DNA is TGTGCCAGCAGTGAAAGTACAGTGAACACTGAAGCTTTCTTT.

The CDR3 DNA reads TGTGCCAGTAGTCTACGACAGGGGGCCGGGATAGAGACCCAGTACTTC. It codes for CASSLRQGAGIETQYF. The chain recombines TRBV19 with TRBJ2-5; 10 bases line up with TRBD1. CDR1 is LNHDA, CDR2 SQIVND, per germline (reference sequence). There are 16 residues in the CDR3. V trimming: 5 bases; J trimming: 4 bases; junction bases outside the gene matches: 10.

This chain links TRBV6-1 with TRBJ1-1; the match to TRBD1 covers 10 bases. V shed 3 bases and J 4 bases; nucleotides not matched to a gene: 11. CDR3 length: 17 amino acids. Per germline, CDR1 MNHNS and CDR2 SASEGT. The CDR3 DNA reads TGTGCCAGCAGTGAGACGACAGGGGGCAGTGGGATCACTGAAGCTTTCTTT. Amino acids: CASSETTGGSGITEAFF.

This sequence joins TRBV15 and TRBJ1-6; D ambiguous. CDR3 length equals 18 residues. Germline V gives CDR1 LNHNV, CDR2 YYDKDF (reference sequence). The V and J ends lost 1 base and 4 bases respectively, with 17 bases between them. CDR3 sequence reads: CATSRASTRTPYNSPLHF. In DNA form, the CDR3 reads TGTGCCACCAGCAGAGCTAGTACGAGGACCCCTTATAATTCACCCCTCCACTTT.

CDR3 sequence (DNA): TGTGCCAGCAGCGTACAGGGAGGGATGGGGGAGACCCAGTACTTC. It translates to CASSVQGGMGETQYF. The chain links TRBV9 to TRBJ2-5; 7 bases agree with TRBD2. CDR1 is SGDLS, CDR2 YYNGEE, per germline. The ends lost 1 base at V and 5 bases at J; junction bases unmatched: 8. This CDR3 has 15 residues.

The chain couples TRBV5-1 to TRBJ1-6, with TRBD1 identical over 7 bases. CDR1 is SGHRS, CDR2 YFSETQ, per germline. With V trimmed by 5 bases and J by 15 bases, 11 bases remained unmatched. The CDR3 runs to 13 residues. Here the CDR3 reads CASRPDRDRILHF. For the CDR3, the DNA is TGCGCCAGCAGACCCGACCGGGACAGAATCCTCCACTTT.